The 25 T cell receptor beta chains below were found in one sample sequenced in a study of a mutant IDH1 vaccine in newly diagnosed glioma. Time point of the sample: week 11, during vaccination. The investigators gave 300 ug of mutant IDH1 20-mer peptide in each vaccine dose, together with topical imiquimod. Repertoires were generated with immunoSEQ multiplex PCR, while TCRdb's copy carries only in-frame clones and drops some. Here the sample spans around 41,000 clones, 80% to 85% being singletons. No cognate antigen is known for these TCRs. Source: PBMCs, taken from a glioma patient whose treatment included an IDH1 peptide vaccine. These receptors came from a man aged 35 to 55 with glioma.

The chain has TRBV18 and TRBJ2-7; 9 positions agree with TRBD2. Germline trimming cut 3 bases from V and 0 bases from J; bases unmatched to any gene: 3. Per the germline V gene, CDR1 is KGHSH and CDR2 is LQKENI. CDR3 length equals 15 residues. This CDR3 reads CASSPEGLASYEQYF. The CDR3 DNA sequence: TGTGCCAGCTCACCCGAGGGACTAGCCTCCTACGAGCAGTACTTC.

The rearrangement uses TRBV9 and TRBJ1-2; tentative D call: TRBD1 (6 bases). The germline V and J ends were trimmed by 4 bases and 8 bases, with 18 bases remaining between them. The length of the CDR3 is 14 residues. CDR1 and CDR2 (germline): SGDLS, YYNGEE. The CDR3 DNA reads TGTGCCAGCAGCATACAACTGGGGGGGCAAGGCTACACCTTC. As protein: CASSIQLGGQGYTF.

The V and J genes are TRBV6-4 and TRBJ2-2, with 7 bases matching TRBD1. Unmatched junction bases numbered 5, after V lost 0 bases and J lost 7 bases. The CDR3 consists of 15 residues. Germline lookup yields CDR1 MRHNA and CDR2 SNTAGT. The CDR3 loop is CASSDSSRGIGELFF. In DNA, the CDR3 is TGTGCCAGCAGTGACTCCTCCAGGGGGATCGGGGAGCTGTTTTTT.

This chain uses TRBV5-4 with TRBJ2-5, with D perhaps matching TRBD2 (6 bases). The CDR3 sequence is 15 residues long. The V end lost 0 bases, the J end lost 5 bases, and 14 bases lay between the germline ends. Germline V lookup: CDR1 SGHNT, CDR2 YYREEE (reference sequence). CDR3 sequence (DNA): TGTGCCAGCAGCTTGGGGTCGGGGGTAGGGGAGACCCAGTACTTC. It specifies CASSLGSGVGETQYF.

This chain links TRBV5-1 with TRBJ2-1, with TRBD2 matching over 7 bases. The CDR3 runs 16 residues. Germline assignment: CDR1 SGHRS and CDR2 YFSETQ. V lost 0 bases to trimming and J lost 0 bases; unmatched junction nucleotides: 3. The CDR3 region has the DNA TGCGCCAGCAGCTTGGTGGGGGAGGGCTCCTACAATGAGCAGTTCTTC. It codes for CASSLVGEGSYNEQFF.

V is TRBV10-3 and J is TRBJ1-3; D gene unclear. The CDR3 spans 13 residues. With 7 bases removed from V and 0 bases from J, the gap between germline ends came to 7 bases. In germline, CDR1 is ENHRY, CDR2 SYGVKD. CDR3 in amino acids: CAIMPYSGNTIYF. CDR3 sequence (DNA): TGTGCCATCATGCCATACTCTGGAAACACCATATATTTT.

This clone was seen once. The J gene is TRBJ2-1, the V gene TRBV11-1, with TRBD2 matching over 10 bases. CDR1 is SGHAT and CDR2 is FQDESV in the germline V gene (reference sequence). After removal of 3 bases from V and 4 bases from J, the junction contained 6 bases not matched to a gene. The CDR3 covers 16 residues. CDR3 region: CASSFSTSGIYNEQFF. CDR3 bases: TGTGCCAGCAGCTTCTCAACTAGCGGGATATACAATGAGCAGTTCTTC.

This CDR3 reads CASSQRRLHQETQYF. As DNA, the CDR3 is TGTGCCAGCAGCCAGCGTAGACTCCACCAAGAGACCCAGTACTTC. V usage is TRBV5-6 and J usage is TRBJ2-5; D gene unclear. The V gene's germline CDR1 is SGHDT and CDR2 YYEEEE. With 4 bases removed from V and 0 bases from J, the gap between germline ends came to 13 bases. The CDR3 covers 15 residues.

The CDR3 protein is CASTRARSGIEQFF. DNA of the CDR3: TGTGCCAGCACGCGAGCGCGAAGCGGTATTGAGCAGTTCTTC. J is TRBJ2-1 and V is TRBV2; a possible D gene is TRBD2 (5 bases). Trimming removed 7 bases at V and 9 bases at J, with 19 bases between. Germline V gives CDR1 SNHLY, CDR2 FYNNEI. The CDR3 sequence is 14 residues long.

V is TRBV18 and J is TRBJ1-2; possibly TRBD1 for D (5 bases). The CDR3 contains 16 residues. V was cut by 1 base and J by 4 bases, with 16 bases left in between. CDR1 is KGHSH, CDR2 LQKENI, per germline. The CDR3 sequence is CASSPLDGDLSYGYTF. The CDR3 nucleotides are TGTGCCAGCTCACCACTTGATGGGGACCTCTCCTATGGCTACACCTTC.

CDR3 residues: CASRPDRDPYEQYF. The CDR3 region has the DNA TGTGCCAGCAGACCCGACAGGGACCCCTACGAGCAGTACTTC. This chain connects TRBV6-5 to TRBJ2-7; the match to TRBD1 covers 7 bases. The CDR3 consists of 14 residues. With V trimmed by 6 bases and J by 2 bases, 7 bases remained unmatched. Germline V CDR1 and CDR2: MNHEY, SVGAGI.

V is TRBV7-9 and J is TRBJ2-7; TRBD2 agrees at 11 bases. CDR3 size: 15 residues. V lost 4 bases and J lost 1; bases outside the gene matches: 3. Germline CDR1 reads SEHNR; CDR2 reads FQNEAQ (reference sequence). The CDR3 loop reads CASSSSSGRSYEQYF. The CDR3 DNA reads TGTGCCAGCAGCTCCTCTAGCGGGAGGTCCTACGAGCAGTACTTC.

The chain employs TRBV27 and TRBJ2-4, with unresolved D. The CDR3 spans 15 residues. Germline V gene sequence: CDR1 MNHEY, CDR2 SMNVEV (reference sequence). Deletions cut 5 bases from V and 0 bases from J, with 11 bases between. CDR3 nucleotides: TGTGCCAGCAGTCCGTGGGGTGGAGCCAAAAACATTCAGTACTTC. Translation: CASSPWGGAKNIQYF.

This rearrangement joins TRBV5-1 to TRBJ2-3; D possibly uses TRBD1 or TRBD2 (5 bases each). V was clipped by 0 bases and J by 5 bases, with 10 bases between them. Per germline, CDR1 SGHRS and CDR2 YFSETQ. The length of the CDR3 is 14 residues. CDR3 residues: CASSLEQEVDTQYF. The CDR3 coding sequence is TGCGCCAGCAGCTTGGAACAGGAGGTAGATACGCAGTATTTT.

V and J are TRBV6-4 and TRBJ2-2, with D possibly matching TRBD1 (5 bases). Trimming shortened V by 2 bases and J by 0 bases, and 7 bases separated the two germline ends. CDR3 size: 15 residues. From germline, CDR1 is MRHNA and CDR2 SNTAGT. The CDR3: CASSDRTTNTGELFF. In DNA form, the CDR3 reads TGTGCCAGCAGTGACCGGACAACGAACACCGGGGAGCTGTTTTTT.

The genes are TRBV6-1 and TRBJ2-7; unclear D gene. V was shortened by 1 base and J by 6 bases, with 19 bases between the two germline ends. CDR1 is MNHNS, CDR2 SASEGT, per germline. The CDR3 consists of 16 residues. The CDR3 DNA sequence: TGTGCCAGCAGTGAAGGGAAGTACGCCGGCGGTAGCGAGCAGTACTTC. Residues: CASSEGKYAGGSEQYF.

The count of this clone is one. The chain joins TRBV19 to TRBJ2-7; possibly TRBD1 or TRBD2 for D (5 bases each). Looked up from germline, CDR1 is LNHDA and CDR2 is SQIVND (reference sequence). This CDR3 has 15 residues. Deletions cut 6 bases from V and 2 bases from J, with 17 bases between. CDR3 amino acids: CASSFGSEGPYEQYF. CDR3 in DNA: TGTGCCAGTAGCTTCGGGTCAGAGGGACCCTACGAGCAGTACTTC.

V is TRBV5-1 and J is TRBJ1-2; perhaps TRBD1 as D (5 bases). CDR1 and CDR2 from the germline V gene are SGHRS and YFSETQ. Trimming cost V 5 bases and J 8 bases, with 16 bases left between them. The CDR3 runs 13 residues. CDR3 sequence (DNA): TGCGCCAGCAGGAGAGCAGGGTTGGAAGGCTACACCTTC. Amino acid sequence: CASRRAGLEGYTF.

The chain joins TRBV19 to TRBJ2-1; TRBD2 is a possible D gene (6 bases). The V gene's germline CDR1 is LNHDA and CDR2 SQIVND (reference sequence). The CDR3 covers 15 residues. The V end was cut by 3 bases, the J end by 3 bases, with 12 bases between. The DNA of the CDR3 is TGTGCCAGTAGTATGGGCGGGGCCCTCTACAATGAGCAGTTCTTC. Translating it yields CASSMGGALYNEQFF.

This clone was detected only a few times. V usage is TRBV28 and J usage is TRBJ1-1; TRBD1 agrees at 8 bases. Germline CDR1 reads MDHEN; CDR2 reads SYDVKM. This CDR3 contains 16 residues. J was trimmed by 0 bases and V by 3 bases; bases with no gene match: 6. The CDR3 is CASSFLRTGMNTEAFF. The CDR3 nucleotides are TGTGCCAGCAGTTTCCTCCGGACAGGGATGAACACTGAAGCTTTCTTT.

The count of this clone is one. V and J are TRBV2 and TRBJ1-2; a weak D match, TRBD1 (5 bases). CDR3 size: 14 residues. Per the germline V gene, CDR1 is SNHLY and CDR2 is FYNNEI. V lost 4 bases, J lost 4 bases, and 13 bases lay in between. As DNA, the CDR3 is TGTGCCAGCAGTGCCCGGGACGGCCTCTATGGCTACACCTTC. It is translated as CASSARDGLYGYTF.

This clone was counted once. The CDR3 loop reads CASSHTSGSYEQYF. The CDR3 coding sequence is TGCGCCAGCAGCCACACTAGCGGTTCCTACGAGCAGTACTTC. J is TRBJ2-7 and V is TRBV4-1; 8 bases align to TRBD2. The junction had 2 bases not matched to a gene; V was cut back by 3 bases and J by 1 base. Germline-derived CDR1 and CDR2 are MGHRA and YSYEKL. The CDR3 runs 14 residues.

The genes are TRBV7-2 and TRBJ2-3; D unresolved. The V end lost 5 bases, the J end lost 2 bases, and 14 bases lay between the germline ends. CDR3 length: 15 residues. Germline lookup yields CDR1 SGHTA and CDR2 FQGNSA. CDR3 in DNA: TGTGCCAGCAGCCCGTGGTCCCGGACCACAGATACGCAGTATTTT. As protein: CASSPWSRTTDTQYF. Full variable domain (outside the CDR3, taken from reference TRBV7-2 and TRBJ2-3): GAGVSQSPSNKVTEKGKDVELRCDPISGHTALYWYRQSLGQGLEFLIYFQGNSAPDKSGLPSDRFSAERTGGSVSTLTIQRTQQEDSAVYLCASSPWSRTTDTQYFGPGTRLTVL.

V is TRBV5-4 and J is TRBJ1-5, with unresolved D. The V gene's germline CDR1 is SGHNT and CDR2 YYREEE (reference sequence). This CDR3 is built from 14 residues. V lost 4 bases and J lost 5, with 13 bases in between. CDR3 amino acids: CASSPAPGHQPQHF. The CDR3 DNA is TGTGCCAGCAGCCCAGCCCCTGGCCATCAGCCCCAGCATTTT.

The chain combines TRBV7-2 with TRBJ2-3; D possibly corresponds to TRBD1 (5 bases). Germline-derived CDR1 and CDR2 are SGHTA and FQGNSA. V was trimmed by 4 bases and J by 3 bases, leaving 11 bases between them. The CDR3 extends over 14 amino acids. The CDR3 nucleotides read TGTGCCAGCAGCTCCAGGGTGGGTACAGATACGCAGTATTTT. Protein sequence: CASSSRVGTDTQYF.